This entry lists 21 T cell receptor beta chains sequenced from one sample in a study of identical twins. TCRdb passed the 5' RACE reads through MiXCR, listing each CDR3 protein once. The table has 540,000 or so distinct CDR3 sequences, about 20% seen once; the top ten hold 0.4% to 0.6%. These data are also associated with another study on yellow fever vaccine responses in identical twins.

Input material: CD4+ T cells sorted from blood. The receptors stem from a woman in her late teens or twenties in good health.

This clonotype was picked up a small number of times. The CDR3 coding sequence is TGTGCCAGTAGTCCCCGGTCGAGCAGGGTGACAGATACGCAGTATTTT. It yields the protein CASSPRSSRVTDTQYF. The genes are TRBV19 and TRBJ2-3, with D possibly TRBD1 on 5 matching bases. Germline values: CDR1 LNHDA, CDR2 SQIVND (reference sequence). This CDR3 region has 16 residues. The V end lost 5 bases, the J end lost 3 bases, and 18 bases lay between the germline ends.

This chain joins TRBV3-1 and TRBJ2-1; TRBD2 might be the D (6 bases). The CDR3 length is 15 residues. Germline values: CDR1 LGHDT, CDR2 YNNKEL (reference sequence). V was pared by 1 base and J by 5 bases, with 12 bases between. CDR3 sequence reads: CASSQVGGTNNEQFF. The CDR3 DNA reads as TGTGCCAGCAGCCAAGTGGGCGGGACCAACAATGAGCAGTTCTTC.

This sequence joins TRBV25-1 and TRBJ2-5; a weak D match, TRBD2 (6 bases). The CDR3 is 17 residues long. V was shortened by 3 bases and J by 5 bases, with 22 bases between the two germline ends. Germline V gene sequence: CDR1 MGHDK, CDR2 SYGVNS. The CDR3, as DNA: TGTGCCAGCAGTGAGCAGGGACTCCAATCCACAAGGGAGACCCAGTACTTC. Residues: CASSEQGLQSTRETQYF. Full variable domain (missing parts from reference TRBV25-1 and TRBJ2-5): EADIYQTPRYLVIGTGKKITLECSQTMGHDKMYWYQQDPGMELHLIHYSYGVNSTEKGDLSSESTVSRIRTEHFPLTLESARPSHTSQYLCASSEQGLQSTRETQYFGPGTRLLVL.

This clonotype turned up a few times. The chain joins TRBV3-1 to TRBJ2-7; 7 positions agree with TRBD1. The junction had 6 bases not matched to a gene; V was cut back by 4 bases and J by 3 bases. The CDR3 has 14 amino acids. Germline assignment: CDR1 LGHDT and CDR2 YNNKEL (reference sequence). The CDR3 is CASSRQGSHYEQYF. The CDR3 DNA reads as TGTGCCAGCAGCCGACAGGGCAGCCACTACGAGCAGTACTTC.

Here the CDR3 DNA reads TGTGCCAGCAGCCAGGGTGGACAGGCTAGCAATCAGCCCCAGCATTTT. This sequence encodes CASSQGGQASNQPQHF. The chain couples TRBV3-1 to TRBJ1-5, with 7 bases identical to TRBD1. The CDR3 contains 16 residues. Germline V gene sequence: CDR1 LGHDT, CDR2 YNNKEL (reference sequence). Trimming at V came to 3 bases and at J to 0 bases, leaving 5 bases not matched to a gene.

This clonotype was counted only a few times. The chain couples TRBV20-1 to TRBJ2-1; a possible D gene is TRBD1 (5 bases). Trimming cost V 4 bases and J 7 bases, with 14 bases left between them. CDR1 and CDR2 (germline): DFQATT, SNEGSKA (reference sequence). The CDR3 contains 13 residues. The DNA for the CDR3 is TGCAGTGCTACCCCCGACAGCCGGAATGAGCAGTTCTTC. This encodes CSATPDSRNEQFF.

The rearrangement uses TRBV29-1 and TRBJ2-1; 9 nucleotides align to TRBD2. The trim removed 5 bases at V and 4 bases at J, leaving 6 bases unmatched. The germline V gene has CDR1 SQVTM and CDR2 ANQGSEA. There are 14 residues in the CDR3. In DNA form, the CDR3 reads TGCAGCGTTCCGCCGACTAGCGGTTACAATGAGCAGTTCTTC. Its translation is CSVPPTSGYNEQFF.

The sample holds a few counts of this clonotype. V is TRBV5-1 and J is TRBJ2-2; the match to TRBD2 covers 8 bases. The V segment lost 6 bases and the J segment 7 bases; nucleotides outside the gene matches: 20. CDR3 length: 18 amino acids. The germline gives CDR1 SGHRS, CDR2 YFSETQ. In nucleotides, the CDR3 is TGCGCCAGCATCAAGGATGGTCTAAGCGGGAGTGGGAACGGGGAGCTGTTTTTT. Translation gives CASIKDGLSGSGNGELFF.

CDR3 bases: TGCAGTGCTCCGGACGGGATCAGGAACACCGGGGAGCTGTTTTTT. It is translated as CSAPDGIRNTGELFF. The chain links TRBV20-1 to TRBJ2-2; D may be TRBD2 (5 bases). This CDR3 contains 15 residues. Trimming shortened V by 5 bases and J by 1 base, and 14 bases separated the two germline ends. CDR1 and CDR2 from the germline V gene are DFQATT and SNEGSKA (reference sequence).

The CDR3 region has the DNA TGCGCCAGCAGCCCCCGGGAGGGCTACTACGAGCAGTACGTC. Its protein is CASSPREGYYEQYV. This chain connects TRBV4-1 to TRBJ2-7; the match to TRBD2 covers 8 bases. The germline V gene encodes CDR1 MGHRA and CDR2 YSYEKL. CDR3 length equals 14 residues. Trimming at V came to 4 bases and at J to 3 bases, leaving 5 bases not matched to a gene.

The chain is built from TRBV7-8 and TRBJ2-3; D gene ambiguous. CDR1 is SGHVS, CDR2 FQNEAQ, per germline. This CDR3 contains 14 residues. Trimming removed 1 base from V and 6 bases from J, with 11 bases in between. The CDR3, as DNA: TGTGCCAGCAGCTTAGATGGCATTTGGGATACGCAGTATTTT. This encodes CASSLDGIWDTQYF.

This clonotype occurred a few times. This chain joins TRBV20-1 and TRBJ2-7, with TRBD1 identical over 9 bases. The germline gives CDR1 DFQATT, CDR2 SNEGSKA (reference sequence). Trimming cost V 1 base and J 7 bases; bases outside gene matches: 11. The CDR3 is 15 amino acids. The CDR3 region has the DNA TGCAGTGCTAGAGCGACCGGGACAGGGTCGGGGGAGCAGTACTTC. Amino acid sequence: CSARATGTGSGEQYF.

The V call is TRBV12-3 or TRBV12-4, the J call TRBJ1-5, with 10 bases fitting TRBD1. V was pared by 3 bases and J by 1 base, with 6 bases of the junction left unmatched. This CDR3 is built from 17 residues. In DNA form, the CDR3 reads TGTGCCAGCAGTTTGGGGGACAGGGGAATCAGCAATCAGCCCCAGCATTTT. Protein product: CASSLGDRGISNQPQHF.

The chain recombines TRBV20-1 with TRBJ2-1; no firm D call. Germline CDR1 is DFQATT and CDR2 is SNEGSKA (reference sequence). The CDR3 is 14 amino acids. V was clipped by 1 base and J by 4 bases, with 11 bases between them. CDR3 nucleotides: TGCAGTGCTAGAGCGGAGACTGCATACAATGAGCAGTTCTTC. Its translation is CSARAETAYNEQFF.

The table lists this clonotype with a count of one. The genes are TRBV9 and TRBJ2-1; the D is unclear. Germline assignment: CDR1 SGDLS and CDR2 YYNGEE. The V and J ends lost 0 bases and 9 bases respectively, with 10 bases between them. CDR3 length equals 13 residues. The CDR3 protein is CASSVEVYGEQFF. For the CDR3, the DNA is TGTGCCAGCAGCGTAGAGGTTTACGGTGAGCAGTTCTTC.

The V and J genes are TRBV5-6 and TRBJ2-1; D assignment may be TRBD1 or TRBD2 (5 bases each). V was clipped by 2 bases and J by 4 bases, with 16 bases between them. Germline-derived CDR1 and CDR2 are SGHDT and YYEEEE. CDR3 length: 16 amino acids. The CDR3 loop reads CASSFRDRGLYNEQFF. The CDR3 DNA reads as TGTGCCAGCAGCTTCCGGGACCGAGGTTTATACAATGAGCAGTTCTTC.

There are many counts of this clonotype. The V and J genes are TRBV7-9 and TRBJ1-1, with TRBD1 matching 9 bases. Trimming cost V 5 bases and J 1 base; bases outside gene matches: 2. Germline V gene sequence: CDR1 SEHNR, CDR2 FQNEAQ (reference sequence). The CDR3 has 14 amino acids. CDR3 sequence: CASSRQGGNTEAFF. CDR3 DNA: TGTGCCAGCAGCCGACAGGGGGGGAACACTGAAGCTTTCTTT.

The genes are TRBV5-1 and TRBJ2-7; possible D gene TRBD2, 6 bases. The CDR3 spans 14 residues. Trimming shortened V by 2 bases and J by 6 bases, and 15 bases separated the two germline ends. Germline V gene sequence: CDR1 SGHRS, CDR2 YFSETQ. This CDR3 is CASSLGGETSEQYV. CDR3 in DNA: TGCGCCAGCAGCTTAGGAGGGGAAACCTCCGAGCAGTACGTC.

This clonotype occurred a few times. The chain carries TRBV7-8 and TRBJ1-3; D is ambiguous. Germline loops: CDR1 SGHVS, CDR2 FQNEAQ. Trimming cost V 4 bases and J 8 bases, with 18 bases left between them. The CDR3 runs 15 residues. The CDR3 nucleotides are TGTGCCAGCAGCTCCCATCCGCAGGCCGCGGACACCATATATTTT. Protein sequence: CASSSHPQAADTIYF.

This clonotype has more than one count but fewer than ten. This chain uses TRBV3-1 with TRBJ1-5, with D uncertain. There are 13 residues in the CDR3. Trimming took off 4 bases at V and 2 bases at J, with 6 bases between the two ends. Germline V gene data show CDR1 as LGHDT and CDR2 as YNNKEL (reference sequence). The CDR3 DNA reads TGTGCCAGCAGCCCCGGGCGCAATCAGCCCCAGCATTTT. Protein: CASSPGRNQPQHF.

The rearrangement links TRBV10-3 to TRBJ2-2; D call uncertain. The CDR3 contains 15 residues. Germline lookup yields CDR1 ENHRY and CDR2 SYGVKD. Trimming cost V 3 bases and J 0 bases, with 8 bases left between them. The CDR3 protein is CAISDRETNTGELFF. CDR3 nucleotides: TGTGCCATCAGTGACCGCGAGACGAACACCGGGGAGCTGTTTTTT.